The next 22 T cell receptor beta chains were all read from a single sample in a study of T cell responses to AZD1222 COVID-19 vaccine. Method: immunoSEQ multiplex PCR; TCRdb's copy keeps in-frame clones and lacks some. This sample has around 160,000 clones, with 88% found just once. The sequencing here drew on peripheral blood, taken on day 0 of AZD1222 vaccination. The receptors derive from an adult in good health.

The rearrangement links TRBV3-1 (or the pseudogene TRBV3-2) to TRBJ1-1, with 9 positions matching TRBD1. The CDR3 has 14 residues. The germline V gene has CDR1 LGHDT and CDR2 YNNKEL (reference sequence). The V gene end was trimmed by 1 base and the J gene end by 7 bases; junction bases not matched to a gene: 4. CDR3 region: CASSQGAGQGEAFF. The CDR3 nucleotides read TGTGCCAGCAGCCAAGGGGCGGGACAGGGTGAAGCTTTCTTT.

This chain connects TRBV5-1 to TRBJ2-3; tentative D call: TRBD1 (6 bases). CDR3 length equals 15 residues. Trimming pared 3 bases from V and 6 bases from J, leaving 17 bases between. Germline-derived CDR1 and CDR2 are SGHRS and YFSETQ. The CDR3 DNA reads TGCGCCAGCAGCTGGCAGGACAGAAACTCGGATACGCAGTATTTT. Translation gives CASSWQDRNSDTQYF.

The J gene is TRBJ2-1, the V gene TRBV11-2; TRBD2 matches at 9 bases. Germline loops: CDR1 SGHAT, CDR2 FQNNGV. This CDR3 has 15 residues. With V trimmed by 4 bases and J by 8 bases, 9 bases remained unmatched. CDR3 region: CASSSPGGRADEQFF. Written as DNA, the CDR3 is TGTGCCAGCAGCTCCCCCGGCGGGAGGGCCGATGAGCAGTTCTTC. The entire variable domain, with the rest obtained from reference TRBV11-2 and TRBJ2-1, is as follows: EAGVAQSPRYKIIEKRQSVAFWCNPISGHATLYWYQQILGQGPKLLIQFQNNGVVDDSQLPKDRFSAERLKGVDSTLKIQPAKLEDSAVYLCASSSPGGRADEQFFGPGTRLTVL.

This clone is termed medium-sized (0.01 to 0.1%). The J gene is TRBJ2-6, the V gene TRBV9; D unclear. Per germline, CDR1 SGDLS and CDR2 YYNGEE. The CDR3 runs 15 residues. Trimming cost V 4 bases and J 0 bases, with 8 bases left between them. CDR3 nucleotide sequence: TGTGCCAGCAGCCCCTGGAGCTCTGGGGCCAACGTCCTGACTTTC. It encodes CASSPWSSGANVLTF.

A single count supports this clone. The chain links TRBV29-1 to TRBJ2-1; 7 bases map to TRBD1. The CDR3 is made up of 13 amino acids. Germline CDR1 is SQVTM and CDR2 is ANQGSEA. The V gene end was trimmed by 6 bases and the J gene end by 8 bases; junction bases not matched to a gene: 10. In DNA form, the CDR3 reads TGCAGCGTGGGCACAGGGGCCATCTATGAGCAGTTCTTC. Its protein is CSVGTGAIYEQFF.

The chain combines TRBV7-3 with TRBJ2-2, with 8 bases fitting TRBD2. The V segment lost 5 bases and the J segment 3 bases; nucleotides outside the gene matches: 8. CDR3 length equals 16 residues. Germline loops: CDR1 SGHTA, CDR2 FQGTGA. The CDR3 loop reads CASSPAGDRYTGELFF. CDR3 sequence (DNA): TGTGCCAGCAGCCCAGCGGGAGATAGGTACACCGGGGAGCTGTTTTTT.

The chain combines TRBV6-5 with TRBJ2-5; D is undetermined. Deletions cut 4 bases from V and 4 bases from J, with 4 bases between. The CDR3 is 11 residues long. Per the germline V gene, CDR1 is MNHEY and CDR2 is SVGAGI. As DNA, the CDR3 is TGTGCCAGCAGTTTGGGAGAGACCCAGTACTTC. Translated: CASSLGETQYF.

The rearrangement uses TRBV10-3 and TRBJ1-1; D is possibly TRBD1 (5 bases). V shed 7 bases and J shed 4 bases, with 13 bases lying between them. Germline V CDR1 and CDR2: ENHRY, SYGVKD. This CDR3 comprises 13 residues. CDR3 nucleotide sequence: TGTGCCATCAACGGGGCGGAATTCACTGAAGCTTTCTTT. Encoded protein: CAINGAEFTEAFF.

The rearrangement joins TRBV5-4 to TRBJ1-2, with TRBD1 as a possible D gene (5 bases). The V gene's germline CDR1 is SGHNT and CDR2 YYREEE (reference sequence). The V and J ends lost 8 bases and 8 bases respectively, with 28 bases between them. There are 16 residues in the CDR3. CDR3 amino acids: CASTGDETEGSGGYTF. DNA for the CDR3: TGTGCCAGTACTGGGGATGAGACAGAGGGAAGTGGAGGCTACACCTTC.

A note on this clone: This same CDR3 is encoded by further DNA sequences in the sample. The CDR3 DNA is TGTGCCAGCAGCTTGCCGCAAGAGACCCAGTACTTC. It translates to CASSLPQETQYF. V usage is TRBV5-4 and J usage is TRBJ2-5; D gene ambiguous. V lost 1 base to trimming and J lost 2 bases, with 3 bases between them. This CDR3 comprises 12 residues. CDR1 SGHNT and CDR2 YYREEE come from the germline V gene (reference sequence). Looking up the rest from reference TRBV5-4 and TRBJ2-5 gives the full variable domain: ETGVTQSPTHLIKTRGQQVTLRCSSQSGHNTVSWYQQALGQGPQFIFQYYREEENGRGNFPPRFSGLQFPNYSSELNVNALELDDSALYLCASSLPQETQYFGPGTRLLVL.

The V call is TRBV5-1, the J call TRBJ2-5; D tentatively fits TRBD1 or TRBD2 (5 bases each). The CDR3 has 14 residues. Per germline, CDR1 SGHRS and CDR2 YFSETQ. V was cut by 0 bases and J by 5 bases, with 11 bases left in between. DNA for the CDR3: TGCGCCAGCAGCTTGGAAAGATGGGGGGAGACCCAGTACTTC. Its protein product is CASSLERWGETQYF.

V and J are TRBV27 and TRBJ2-3; D perhaps matches TRBD1 (5 bases). Germline V gives CDR1 MNHEY, CDR2 SMNVEV (reference sequence). This CDR3 is 17 amino acids long. Trimming took 3 bases from V and 1 from J, leaving 17 bases between them. The CDR3 loop is CASSFRSGPRGTDTQYF. CDR3 nucleotide sequence: TGTGCCAGCAGTTTCAGATCCGGGCCCAGGGGCACAGATACGCAGTATTTT.

The chain carries TRBV30 and TRBJ2-1, with TRBD2 matching 9 bases. Trimming at V came to 3 bases and at J to 4 bases, leaving 7 bases not matched to a gene. The germline V gene has CDR1 GTSNPN and CDR2 SVGIG (reference sequence). The CDR3 totals 15 residues. CDR3 in amino acids: CAWRLAGGRYNEQFF. Written as DNA, the CDR3 is TGTGCCTGGAGACTAGCGGGTGGAAGATACAATGAGCAGTTCTTC.

The J gene is TRBJ1-2, the V gene TRBV19, with D hard to call. Deletions cut 2 bases from V and 2 bases from J, with 6 bases between. The germline CDR1 and CDR2 sequences are LNHDA and SQIVND (reference sequence). The CDR3 extends over 13 amino acids. The CDR3 nucleotides are TGTGCCAGTAGTATAAGGGCCAACTATGGCTACACCTTC. Translation: CASSIRANYGYTF.

With respect to this clone: Other DNA sequences in the sample encode the same CDR3. The chain recombines TRBV27 with TRBJ1-2; the D gene is possibly TRBD1 (5 bases). V gave up 5 bases and J gave up 2 bases, with 15 bases separating them. The CDR3 runs 15 residues. The germline gives CDR1 MNHEY, CDR2 SMNVEV (reference sequence). Here the CDR3 reads CASSLSGPANYGYTF. CDR3 nucleotides: TGTGCCAGCAGTCTGTCAGGGCCGGCAAACTATGGCTACACCTTC.

The chain combines TRBV19 with TRBJ2-3; weak D call: TRBD1 (5 bases). Germline V gene data show CDR1 as LNHDA and CDR2 as SQIVND (reference sequence). This CDR3 is 14 amino acids long. Between the trimmed V and J ends, which lost 2 bases and 6 bases, there was a span of 12 bases. The CDR3, as DNA: TGTGCCAGTAGTATATTACAGGAAGGGGATACGCAGTATTTT. Its protein product is CASSILQEGDTQYF.

This clone has just a few counts. V is TRBV12-3 or TRBV12-4 and J is TRBJ2-7; no clear D gene. The CDR3 extends over 12 amino acids. V lost 7 bases, J lost 3 bases, and 10 bases lay in between. In DNA, the CDR3 is TGTGCCAGCAACGCACATGGCTACGAGCAGTACTTC. Protein: CASNAHGYEQYF.

This clone has only a few counts. CDR3 nucleotides: TGTGCCAGCAGCTTAGGTCCGAATGGAGGCACTGAAGCTTTCTTT. Its translation: CASSLGPNGGTEAFF. V and J are TRBV11-3 and TRBJ1-1; D ambiguous. Germline V gene lookup returns CDR1 SGHNT and CDR2 YENEEA. V was pared by 1 base and J by 4 bases, with 13 bases between. This CDR3 has 15 amino acids.

The chain is built from TRBV5-1 and TRBJ2-7; the D call may be TRBD1 or TRBD2 (6 bases each). Trimming took off 1 base at V and 7 bases at J, with 12 bases between the two ends. The CDR3 covers 13 residues. The germline gives CDR1 SGHRS, CDR2 YFSETQ. CDR3 in amino acids: CASSLLRGQEQYF. The CDR3 DNA is TGCGCCAGCAGCTTGCTTCGGGGGCAAGAGCAGTACTTC.

V gene TRBV19 combines with J gene TRBJ2-4; a possible D gene is TRBD2 (5 bases). Germline V gene data show CDR1 as LNHDA and CDR2 as SQIVND (reference sequence). There are 18 residues in the CDR3. Trimming removed 6 bases at V and 1 base at J, with 22 bases between. CDR3 nucleotides: TGTGCCAGTAGCTCCACACCGGGAAGAAGGTGGGCCAAAAACATTCAGTACTTC. Its translation is CASSSTPGRRWAKNIQYF. Using reference TRBV19 and TRBJ2-4 for the parts outside the CDR3, the full variable domain is DGGITQSPKYLFRKEGQNVTLSCEQNLNHDAMYWYRQDPGQGLRLIYYSQIVNDFQKGDIAEGYSVSREKKESFPLTVTSAQKNPTAFYLCASSSTPGRRWAKNIQYFGAGTRLSVL.

The chain has TRBV9 and TRBJ2-7; D might be TRBD1 or TRBD2, each matching 5 bases. V was pared by 0 bases and J by 2 bases, with 12 bases between. The V gene's germline CDR1 is SGDLS and CDR2 YYNGEE. The CDR3 loop spans 15 amino acids. Here the CDR3 DNA reads TGTGCCAGCAGCGTAGGGGACGGTTATCCCTACGAGCAGTACTTC. As protein: CASSVGDGYPYEQYF. The whole variable domain, filled in from reference TRBV9 and TRBJ2-7, reads DSGVTQTPKHLITATGQRVTLRCSPRSGDLSVYWYQQSLDQGLQFLIQYYNGEERAKGNILERFSAQQFPDLHSELNLSSLELGDSALYFCASSVGDGYPYEQYFGPGTRLTVT.

This rearrangement joins TRBV2 to TRBJ1-6; TRBD1 matches at 9 bases. CDR3 length: 14 residues. Per the germline V gene, CDR1 is SNHLY and CDR2 is FYNNEI. The trim removed 5 bases at V and 7 bases at J, leaving 3 bases unmatched. The CDR3 sequence is CASSTGQGNSPLHF. DNA for the CDR3: TGTGCCAGCAGTACTGGACAGGGGAATTCACCCCTCCACTTT. The complete variable domain, with remaining parts taken from reference TRBV2 and TRBJ1-6, reads EPEVTQTPSHQVTQMGQEVILRCVPISNHLYFYWYRQILGQKVEFLVSFYNNEISEKSEIFDDQFSVERPDGSNFTLKIRSTKLEDSAMYFCASSTGQGNSPLHFGNGTRLTVT.